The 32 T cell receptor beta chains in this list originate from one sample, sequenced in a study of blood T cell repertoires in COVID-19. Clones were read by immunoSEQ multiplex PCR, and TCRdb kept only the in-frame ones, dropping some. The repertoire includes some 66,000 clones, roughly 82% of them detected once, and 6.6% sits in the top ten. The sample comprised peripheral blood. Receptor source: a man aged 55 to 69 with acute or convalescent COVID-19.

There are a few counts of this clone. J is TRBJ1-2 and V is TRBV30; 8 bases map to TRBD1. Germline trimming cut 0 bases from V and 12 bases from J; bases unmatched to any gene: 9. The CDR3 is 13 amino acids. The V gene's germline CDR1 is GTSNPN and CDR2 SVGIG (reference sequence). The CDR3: CAWSVWTGRLHTF. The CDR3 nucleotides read TGTGCCTGGAGTGTATGGACAGGGAGATTACACACCTTC.

This CDR3 reads CASSLYRGHNEQFF. The CDR3 region has the DNA TGTGCCAGCAGCTTATACAGGGGCCACAATGAGCAGTTCTTC. This chain connects TRBV11-2 to TRBJ2-1, with 7 bases matching TRBD1. J was trimmed by 5 bases and V by 2 bases; bases with no gene match: 3. From germline, CDR1 is SGHAT and CDR2 FQNNGV. The CDR3 has 14 amino acids.

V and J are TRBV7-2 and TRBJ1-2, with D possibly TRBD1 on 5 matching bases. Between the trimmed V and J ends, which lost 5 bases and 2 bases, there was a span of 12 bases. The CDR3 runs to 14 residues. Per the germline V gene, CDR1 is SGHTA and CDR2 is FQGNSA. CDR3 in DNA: TGTGCCAGCAGCCCGGGCGGGGGGAACTATGGCTACACCTTC. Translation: CASSPGGGNYGYTF.

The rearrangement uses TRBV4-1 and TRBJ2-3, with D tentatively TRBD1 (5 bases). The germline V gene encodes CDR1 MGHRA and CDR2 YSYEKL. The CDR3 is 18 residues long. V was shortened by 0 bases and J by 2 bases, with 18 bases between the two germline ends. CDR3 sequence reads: CASSQDPIGRAYTDTQYF. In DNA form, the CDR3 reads TGCGCCAGCAGCCAAGATCCTATCGGCAGGGCGTACACAGATACGCAGTATTTT.

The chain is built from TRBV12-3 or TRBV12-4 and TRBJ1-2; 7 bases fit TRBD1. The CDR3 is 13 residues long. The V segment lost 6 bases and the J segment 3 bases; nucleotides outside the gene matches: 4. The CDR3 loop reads CASSYQGDYGYTF. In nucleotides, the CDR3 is TGTGCCAGCAGCTATCAGGGGGACTATGGCTACACCTTC.

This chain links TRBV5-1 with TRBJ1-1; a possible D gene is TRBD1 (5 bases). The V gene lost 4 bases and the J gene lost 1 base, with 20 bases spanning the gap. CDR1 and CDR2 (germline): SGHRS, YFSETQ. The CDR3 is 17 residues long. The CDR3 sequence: CASSGRTGAGENTEAFF. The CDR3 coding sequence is TGCGCCAGCAGCGGCCGTACTGGGGCAGGCGAGAACACTGAAGCTTTCTTT.

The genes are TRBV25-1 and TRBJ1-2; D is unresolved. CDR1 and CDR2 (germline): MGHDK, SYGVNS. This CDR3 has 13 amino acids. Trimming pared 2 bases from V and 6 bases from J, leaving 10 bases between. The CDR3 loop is CASSERQVDGYTF. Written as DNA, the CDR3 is TGTGCCAGCAGTGAACGGCAGGTGGATGGCTACACCTTC.

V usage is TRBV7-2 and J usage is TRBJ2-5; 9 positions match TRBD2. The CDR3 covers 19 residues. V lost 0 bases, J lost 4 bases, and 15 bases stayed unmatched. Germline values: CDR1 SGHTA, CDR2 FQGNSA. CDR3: CASSLASPTTRGGLETQYF. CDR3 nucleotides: TGTGCCAGCAGCTTAGCGTCCCCCACTACGCGGGGGGGCCTAGAGACCCAGTACTTC.

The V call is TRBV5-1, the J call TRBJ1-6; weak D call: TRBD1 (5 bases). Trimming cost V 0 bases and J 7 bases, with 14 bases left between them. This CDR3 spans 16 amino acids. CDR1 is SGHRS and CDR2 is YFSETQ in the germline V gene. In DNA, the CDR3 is TGCGCCAGCAGCTTGGGGGGCCGCCCTGGCAATTCACCCCTCCACTTT. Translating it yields CASSLGGRPGNSPLHF.

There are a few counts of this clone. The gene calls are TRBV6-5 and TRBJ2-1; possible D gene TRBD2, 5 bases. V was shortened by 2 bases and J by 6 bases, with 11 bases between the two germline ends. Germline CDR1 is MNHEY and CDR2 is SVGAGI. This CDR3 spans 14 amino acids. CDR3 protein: CASSYAGVGNEQFF. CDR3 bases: TGTGCCAGCAGTTACGCCGGGGTCGGCAATGAGCAGTTCTTC.

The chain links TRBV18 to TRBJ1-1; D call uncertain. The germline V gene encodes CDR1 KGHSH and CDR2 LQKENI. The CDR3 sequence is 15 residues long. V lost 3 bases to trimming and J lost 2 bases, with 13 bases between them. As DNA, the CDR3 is TGTGCCAGCTCACCCCTCGGGGATTTCAACACTGAAGCTTTCTTT. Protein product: CASSPLGDFNTEAFF.

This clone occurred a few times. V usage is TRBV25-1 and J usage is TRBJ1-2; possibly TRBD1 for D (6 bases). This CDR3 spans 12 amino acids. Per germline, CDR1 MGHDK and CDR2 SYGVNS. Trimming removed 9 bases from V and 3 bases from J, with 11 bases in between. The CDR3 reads CASQDSYYGYTF. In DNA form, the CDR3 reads TGTGCCAGTCAGGACAGCTACTATGGCTACACCTTC.

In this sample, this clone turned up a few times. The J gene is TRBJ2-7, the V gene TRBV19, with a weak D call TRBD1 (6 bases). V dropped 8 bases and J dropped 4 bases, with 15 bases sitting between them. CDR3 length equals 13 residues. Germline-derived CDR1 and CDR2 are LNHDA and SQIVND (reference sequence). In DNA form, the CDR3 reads TGTGCCAGTGGACGGACAGTCGGGTACGAGCAGTACTTC. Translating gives CASGRTVGYEQYF.

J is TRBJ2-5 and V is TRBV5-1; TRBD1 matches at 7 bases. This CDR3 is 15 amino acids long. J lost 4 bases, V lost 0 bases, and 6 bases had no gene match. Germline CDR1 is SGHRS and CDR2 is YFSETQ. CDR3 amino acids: CASSLDGRQGETQYF. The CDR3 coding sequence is TGCGCCAGCAGCTTGGATGGCCGACAGGGAGAGACCCAGTACTTC.

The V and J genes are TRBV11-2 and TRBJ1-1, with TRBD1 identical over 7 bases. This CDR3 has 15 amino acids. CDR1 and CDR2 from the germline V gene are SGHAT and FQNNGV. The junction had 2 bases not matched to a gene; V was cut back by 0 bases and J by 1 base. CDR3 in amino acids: CASSLETGRNTEAFF. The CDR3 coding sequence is TGTGCCAGCAGCTTAGAGACAGGGAGGAACACTGAAGCTTTCTTT.

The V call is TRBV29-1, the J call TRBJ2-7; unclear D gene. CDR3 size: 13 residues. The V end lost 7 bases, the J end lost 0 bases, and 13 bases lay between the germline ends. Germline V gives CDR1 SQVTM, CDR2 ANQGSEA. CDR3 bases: TGCAGCGCCGCCTTGGGCTTCTCCTACGAGCAGTACTTC. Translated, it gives CSAALGFSYEQYF.

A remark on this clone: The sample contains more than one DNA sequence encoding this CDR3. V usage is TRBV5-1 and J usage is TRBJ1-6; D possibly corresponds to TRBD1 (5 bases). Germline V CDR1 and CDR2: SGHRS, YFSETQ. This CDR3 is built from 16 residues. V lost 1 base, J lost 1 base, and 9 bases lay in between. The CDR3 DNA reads TGCGCCAGCAGCTTGCGGGGGGGATCCTATAATTCACCCCTCCACTTT. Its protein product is CASSLRGGSYNSPLHF.

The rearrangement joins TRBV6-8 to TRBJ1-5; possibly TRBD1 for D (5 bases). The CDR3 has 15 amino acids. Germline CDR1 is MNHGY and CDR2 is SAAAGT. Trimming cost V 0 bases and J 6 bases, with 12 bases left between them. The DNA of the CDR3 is TGTGCCAGCAGTTACTCTAGGGGCCCGGGTCAGCCCCAGCATTTT. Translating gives CASSYSRGPGQPQHF.

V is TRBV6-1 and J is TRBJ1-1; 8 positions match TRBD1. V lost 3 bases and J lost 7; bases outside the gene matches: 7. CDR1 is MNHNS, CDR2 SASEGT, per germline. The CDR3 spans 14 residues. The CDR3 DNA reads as TGTGCCAGCAGTGAGGGCAGGGGGCAGGTTGAAGCTTTCTTT. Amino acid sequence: CASSEGRGQVEAFF.

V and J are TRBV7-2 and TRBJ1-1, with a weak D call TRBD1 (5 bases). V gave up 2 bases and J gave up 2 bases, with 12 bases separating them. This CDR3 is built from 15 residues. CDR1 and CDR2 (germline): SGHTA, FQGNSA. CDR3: CASSLLGAGNTEAFF. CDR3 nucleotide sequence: TGTGCCAGCAGCTTATTAGGGGCAGGAAACACTGAAGCTTTCTTT.

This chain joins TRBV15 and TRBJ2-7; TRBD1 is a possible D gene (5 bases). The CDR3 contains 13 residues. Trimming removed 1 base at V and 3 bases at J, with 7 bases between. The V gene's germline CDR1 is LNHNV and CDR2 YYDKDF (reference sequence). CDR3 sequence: CATSRGGHYEQYF. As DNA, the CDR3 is TGTGCCACCAGCAGAGGGGGCCACTACGAGCAGTACTTC.

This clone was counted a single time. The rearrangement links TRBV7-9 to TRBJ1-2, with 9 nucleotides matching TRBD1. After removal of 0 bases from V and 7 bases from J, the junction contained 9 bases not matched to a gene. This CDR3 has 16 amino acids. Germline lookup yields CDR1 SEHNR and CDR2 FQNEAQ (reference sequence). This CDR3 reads CASSLASRGQGSGYTF. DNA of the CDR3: TGTGCCAGCAGCTTAGCCTCTAGAGGACAGGGGTCTGGCTACACCTTC. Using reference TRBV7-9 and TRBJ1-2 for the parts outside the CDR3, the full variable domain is DTGVSQNPRHKITKRGQNVTFRCDPISEHNRLYWYRQTLGQGPEFLTYFQNEAQLEKSRLLSDRFSAERPKGSFSTLEIQRTEQGDSAMYLCASSLASRGQGSGYTFGSGTRLTVV.

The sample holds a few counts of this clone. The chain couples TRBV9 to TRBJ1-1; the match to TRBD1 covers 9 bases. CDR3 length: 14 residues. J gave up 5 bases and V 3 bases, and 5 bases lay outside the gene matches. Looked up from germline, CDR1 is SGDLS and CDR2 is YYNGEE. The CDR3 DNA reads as TGTGCCAGCAGCGAAGGGACAGGGCAGACTGAAGCTTTCTTT. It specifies CASSEGTGQTEAFF.

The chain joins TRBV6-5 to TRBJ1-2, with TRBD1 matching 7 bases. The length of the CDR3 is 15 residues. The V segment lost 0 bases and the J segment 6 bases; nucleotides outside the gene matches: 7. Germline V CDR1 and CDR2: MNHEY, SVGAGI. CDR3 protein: CASSYSRQGIHGYTF. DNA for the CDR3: TGTGCCAGCAGTTACTCAAGACAGGGAATTCATGGCTACACCTTC.

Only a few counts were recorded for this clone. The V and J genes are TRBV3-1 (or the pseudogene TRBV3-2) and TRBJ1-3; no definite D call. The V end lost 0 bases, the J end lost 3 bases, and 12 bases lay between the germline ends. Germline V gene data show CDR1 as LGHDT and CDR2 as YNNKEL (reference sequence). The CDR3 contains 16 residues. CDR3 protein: CASSQDYPRGGNTIYF. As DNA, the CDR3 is TGTGCCAGCAGCCAAGATTACCCCCGGGGTGGAAACACCATATATTTT.

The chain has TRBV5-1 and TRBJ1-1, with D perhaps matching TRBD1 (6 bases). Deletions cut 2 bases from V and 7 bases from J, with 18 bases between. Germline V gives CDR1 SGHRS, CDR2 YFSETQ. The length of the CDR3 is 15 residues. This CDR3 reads CASSFDTLGTSEAFF. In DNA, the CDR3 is TGCGCCAGCAGCTTTGATACCCTGGGGACAAGTGAAGCTTTCTTT.

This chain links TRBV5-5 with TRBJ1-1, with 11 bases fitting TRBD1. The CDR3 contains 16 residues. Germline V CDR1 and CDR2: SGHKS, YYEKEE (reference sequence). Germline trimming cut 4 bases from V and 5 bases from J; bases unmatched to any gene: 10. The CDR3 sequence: CASSLGQGASVTEAFF. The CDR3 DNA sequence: TGTGCCAGCAGCCTCGGACAGGGGGCGAGCGTGACTGAAGCTTTCTTT. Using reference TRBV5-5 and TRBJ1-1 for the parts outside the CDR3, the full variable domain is DAGVTQSPTHLIKTRGQQVTLRCSPISGHKSVSWYQQVLGQGPQFIFQYYEKEERGRGNFPDRFSARQFPNYSSELNVNALLLGDSALYLCASSLGQGASVTEAFFGQGTRLTVV.

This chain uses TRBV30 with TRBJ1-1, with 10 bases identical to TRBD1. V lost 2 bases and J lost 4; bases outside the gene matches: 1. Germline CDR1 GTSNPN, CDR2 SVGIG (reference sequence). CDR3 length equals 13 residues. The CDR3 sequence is CAWSWDRGTEAFF. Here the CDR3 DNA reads TGTGCCTGGAGTTGGGACAGGGGCACTGAAGCTTTCTTT.

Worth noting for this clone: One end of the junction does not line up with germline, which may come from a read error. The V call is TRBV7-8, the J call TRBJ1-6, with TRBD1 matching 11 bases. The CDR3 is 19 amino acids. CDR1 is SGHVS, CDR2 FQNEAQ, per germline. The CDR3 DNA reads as TGTGCCAGCAGCCTAGCTTGGGTCCCTGGGACAGGGGGTTATTCACCCCTCCACTTT. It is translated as CASSLAWVPGTGGYSPLHF.

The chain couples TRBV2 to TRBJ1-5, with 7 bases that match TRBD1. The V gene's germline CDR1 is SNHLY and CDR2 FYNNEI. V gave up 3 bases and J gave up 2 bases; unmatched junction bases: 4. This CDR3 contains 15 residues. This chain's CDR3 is CASSDLQGRNQPQHF. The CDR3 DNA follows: TGTGCCAGCAGTGATTTACAGGGGCGCAATCAGCCCCAGCATTTT. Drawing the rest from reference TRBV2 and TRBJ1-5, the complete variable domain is EPEVTQTPSHQVTQMGQEVILRCVPISNHLYFYWYRQILGQKVEFLVSFYNNEISEKSEIFDDQFSVERPDGSNFTLKIRSTKLEDSAMYFCASSDLQGRNQPQHFGDGTRLSIL.

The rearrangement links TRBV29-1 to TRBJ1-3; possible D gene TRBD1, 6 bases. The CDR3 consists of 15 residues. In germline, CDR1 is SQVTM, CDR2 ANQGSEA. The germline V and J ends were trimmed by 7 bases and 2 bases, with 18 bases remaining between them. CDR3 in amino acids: CSAGAGEKAGNTIYF. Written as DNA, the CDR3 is TGCAGCGCCGGTGCAGGGGAGAAGGCTGGAAACACCATATATTTT.

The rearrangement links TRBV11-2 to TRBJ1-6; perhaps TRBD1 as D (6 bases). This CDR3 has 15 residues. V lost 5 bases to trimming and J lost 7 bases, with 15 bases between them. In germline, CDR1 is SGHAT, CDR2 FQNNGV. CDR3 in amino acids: CASSPQQGNNSPLHF. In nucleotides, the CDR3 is TGTGCCAGCAGCCCACAACAGGGAAACAATTCACCCCTCCACTTT. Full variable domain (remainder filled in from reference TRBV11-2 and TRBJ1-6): EAGVAQSPRYKIIEKRQSVAFWCNPISGHATLYWYQQILGQGPKLLIQFQNNGVVDDSQLPKDRFSAERLKGVDSTLKIQPAKLEDSAVYLCASSPQQGNNSPLHFGNGTRLTVT.